The clone carrying this T cell receptor beta chain was seen more than once but under ten times. Antigen: not known. Preparation of the TCRbeta library used unique molecular identifiers. One entry per CDR3 protein results from TCRdb running MiXCR on the PCR reads. This sample has around 440,000 distinct CDR3 sequences; over 9.5% occur once, and the top ten carry around 2.2%. The data are from a study of T-cell reconstitution after alpha-beta-depleted transplantation in children. CDR1 is SEHNR, CDR2 FQNEAQ, per germline (reference sequence). The V and J ends lost 4 bases and 5 bases respectively, with 19 bases between them. CDR3 length equals 16 residues. Study conclusions and caveats: About two months after transplant, alpha-beta T cells reportedly came from several hundred expanded graft clones. Most T-cell counts and diversity one year after the transplant came from T cells that were newly produced.

The rearrangement uses TRBV7-9 and TRBJ2-3; D gene uncertain. Material: PBMCs, obtained before TCRalphabeta/CD19-depleted stem cell transplant. This clonotype was obtained from a child aged 2 to 10 with inherited bone marrow failure, due to receive a stem cell transplant. For the CDR3, the DNA is TGTGCCAGCAGCTGGCCCCGCTTCGAAGGGAAAGATACGCAGTATTTT. Protein: CASSWPRFEGKDTQYF.